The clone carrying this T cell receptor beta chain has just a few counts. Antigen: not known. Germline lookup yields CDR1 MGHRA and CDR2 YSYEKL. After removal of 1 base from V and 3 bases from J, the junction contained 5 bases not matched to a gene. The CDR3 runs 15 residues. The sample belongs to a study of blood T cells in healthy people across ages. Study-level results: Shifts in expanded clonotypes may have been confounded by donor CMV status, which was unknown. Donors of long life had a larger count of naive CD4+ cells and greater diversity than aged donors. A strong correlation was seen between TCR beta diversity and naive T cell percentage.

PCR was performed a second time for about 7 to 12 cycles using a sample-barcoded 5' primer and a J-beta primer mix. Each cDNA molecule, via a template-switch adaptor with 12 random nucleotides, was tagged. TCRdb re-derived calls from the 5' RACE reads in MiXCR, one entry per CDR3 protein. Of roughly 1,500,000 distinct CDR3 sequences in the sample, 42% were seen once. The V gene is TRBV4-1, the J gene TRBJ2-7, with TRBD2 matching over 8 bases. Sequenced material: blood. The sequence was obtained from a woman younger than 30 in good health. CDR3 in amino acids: CASSQVRAGDYEQYF. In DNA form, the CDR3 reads TGCGCCAGCAGCCAAGTCCGAGCGGGGGACTACGAGCAGTACTTC.